The 32 T cell receptor beta chains given below trace back to one sample, sequenced in a study of blood T cell repertoires in COVID-19. Sequencing used immunoSEQ multiplex PCR; TCRdb keeps in-frame clones, though not all of them. The sample contains about 250,000 clones, around 85% of which appear only once. Input material: PBMCs or T cells enriched from blood (not recorded which). All receptors come from a woman in her 50s with acute COVID-19.

The chain combines TRBV4-3 with TRBJ1-6; the D is unclear. Germline loops: CDR1 LGHNA, CDR2 YSLEER. V lost 0 bases and J 13 bases, leaving 19 bases between the germline ends. This CDR3 has 16 residues. The CDR3 loop is CASSQDVVWGRTPLHF. DNA of the CDR3: TGCGCCAGCAGCCAAGATGTAGTGTGGGGAAGGACTCCCCTCCACTTT.

V is TRBV19 and J is TRBJ2-3, with 9 bases fitting TRBD1. The CDR3 is made up of 16 amino acids. V shed 4 bases, J shed 2 bases, and the junction held 7 bases outside the gene matches. Looked up from germline, CDR1 is LNHDA and CDR2 is SQIVND (reference sequence). The CDR3 coding sequence is TGTGCCAGTAGTAGGACCGGGACAGGGTTCACAGATACGCAGTATTTT. It codes for CASSRTGTGFTDTQYF.

The chain couples TRBV4-2 to TRBJ1-2; TRBD1 might be the D (5 bases). This CDR3 has 16 residues. V lost 1 base to trimming and J lost 3 bases, with 15 bases between them. CDR1 LGHNA and CDR2 YNFKEQ come from the germline V gene. The CDR3 DNA reads as TGTGCCAGCAGCCAAGGGGGGGACTCTTTGCACTATGGCTACACCTTC. Residues: CASSQGGDSLHYGYTF.

This chain connects TRBV12-3 or TRBV12-4 to TRBJ2-7; D gene ambiguous. CDR3 length: 12 amino acids. The V end lost 6 bases, the J end lost 7 bases, and 13 bases lay between the germline ends. The CDR3 is CASSTYGEEQYF. The CDR3 DNA sequence: TGTGCCAGCAGCACTTATGGAGAGGAGCAGTACTTC.

V usage is TRBV4-2 and J usage is TRBJ2-3, with D tentatively TRBD2 (5 bases). Per the germline V gene, CDR1 is LGHNA and CDR2 is YNFKEQ. V was clipped by 0 bases and J by 3 bases, with 7 bases between them. This CDR3 has 14 residues. Written as DNA, the CDR3 is TGTGCCAGCAGCCAAGATGAGGGAACAGATACGCAGTATTTT. Translated, it gives CASSQDEGTDTQYF.

This sequence joins TRBV5-1 and TRBJ1-1; 7 bases align to TRBD1. Germline V gene sequence: CDR1 SGHRS, CDR2 YFSETQ. V shed 4 bases and J 3 bases; nucleotides not matched to a gene: 6. This CDR3 has 14 residues. CDR3 sequence reads: CASSPVGQHTEAFF. In nucleotides, the CDR3 is TGCGCCAGCAGCCCGGTGGGACAGCACACTGAAGCTTTCTTT.

The gene calls are TRBV4-3 and TRBJ1-6; no firm D call. V was cut by 4 bases and J by 8 bases, with 12 bases left in between. The germline V gene encodes CDR1 LGHNA and CDR2 YSLEER. The CDR3 length is 14 residues. The CDR3 DNA follows: TGCGCCAGCAGCCCGCCGGGAGGTTATTCACCCCTCCACTTT. Its protein product is CASSPPGGYSPLHF.

The gene calls are TRBV6-1 and TRBJ1-6; maybe TRBD1 (5 bases). V was pared by 2 bases and J by 6 bases, with 17 bases between. The germline CDR1 and CDR2 sequences are MNHNS and SASEGT. The CDR3 is 17 amino acids. For the CDR3, the DNA is TGTGCCAGCAGTGAATGGGGCAGGGAAGCCCCTAATTCACCCCTCCACTTT. Amino acids: CASSEWGREAPNSPLHF.

The J gene is TRBJ2-1, the V gene TRBV5-8; D possibly corresponds to TRBD2 (7 bases). V lost 2 bases and J 9 bases, leaving 18 bases between the germline ends. Germline CDR1 SGHTS, CDR2 YDEGEE. The CDR3 runs 15 residues. In DNA form, the CDR3 reads TGTGCCAGCAGCTTATACGTCGGGGGGCTCGGTGAGCAGTTCTTC. This encodes CASSLYVGGLGEQFF.

The J gene is TRBJ2-5, the V gene TRBV19; TRBD2 matches 9 bases. Germline CDR1 is LNHDA and CDR2 is SQIVND (reference sequence). The junction had 5 bases not matched to a gene; V was cut back by 3 bases and J by 3 bases. This CDR3 is built from 15 residues. The CDR3 DNA is TGTGCCAGTAGTATTGTGACTAGCGGTAAAGAGACCCAGTACTTC. Encoded protein: CASSIVTSGKETQYF.

The rearrangement joins TRBV30 to TRBJ1-2; the D gene is possibly TRBD1 (5 bases). This CDR3 comprises 13 residues. Germline CDR1 and CDR2: GTSNPN and SVGIG (reference sequence). V was trimmed by 4 bases and J by 10 bases, leaving 19 bases between them. CDR3: CAWKGINRAAYTF. Here the CDR3 DNA reads TGTGCCTGGAAGGGGATCAATCGGGCGGCCTACACCTTC.

There are many counts of this clone. This chain joins TRBV12-3 or TRBV12-4 and TRBJ1-1; D uncertain. CDR3 length: 13 amino acids. The V and J ends lost 3 bases and 4 bases respectively, with 9 bases between them. The CDR3 reads CASSFNPGTEAFF. CDR3 nucleotide sequence: TGTGCCAGCAGTTTTAACCCGGGCACTGAAGCTTTCTTT.

The rearrangement joins TRBV2 to TRBJ1-4, with 7 nucleotides matching TRBD1. The CDR3 loop spans 16 amino acids. J lost 1 base, V lost 6 bases, and 8 bases had no gene match. Per the germline V gene, CDR1 is SNHLY and CDR2 is FYNNEI. The CDR3 DNA reads as TGTGCCAGCAGAGCCGGGACAGCACGAACTAATGAAAAACTGTTTTTT. It yields the protein CASRAGTARTNEKLFF.

This clone has more than one count but fewer than ten. The CDR3 region has the DNA TGTGCCACCAGTGATGCCGGGATTTACTCTGCAACTAATGAAAAACTGTTTTTT. Protein: CATSDAGIYSATNEKLFF. The rearrangement uses TRBV24-1 and TRBJ1-4; D uncertain. CDR3 length equals 18 residues. V was shortened by 3 bases and J by 0 bases, with 16 bases between the two germline ends. The germline gives CDR1 KGHDR, CDR2 SFDVKD.

The chain recombines TRBV29-1 with TRBJ2-5, with 7 bases that match TRBD1. This CDR3 is built from 14 residues. In germline, CDR1 is SQVTM, CDR2 ANQGSEA. This CDR3 reads CSYTGTAVGETQYF. CDR3 sequence (DNA): TGCAGTTATACCGGGACAGCGGTGGGAGAGACCCAGTACTTC.

As concerns this clone: Additional DNA sequences in this sample encode the identical CDR3. The chain employs TRBV19 and TRBJ1-2; D gene uncertain. Germline V CDR1 and CDR2: LNHDA, SQIVND (reference sequence). The CDR3 is 14 amino acids. Trimming pared 1 base from V and 2 bases from J, leaving 8 bases between. Here the CDR3 DNA reads TGTGCCAGTAGTATAGTTGGCAGAAACTATGGCTACACCTTC. This codes for CASSIVGRNYGYTF.

CDR3 region: CAIRVGSSYEQYF. The CDR3 DNA reads as TGTGCCATCCGGGTAGGTAGCTCCTACGAGCAGTACTTC. This chain connects TRBV10-3 to TRBJ2-7; D uncertain. Trimming cost V 8 bases and J 0 bases, with 11 bases left between them. The CDR3 is made up of 13 amino acids. The V gene's germline CDR1 is ENHRY and CDR2 SYGVKD.

The chain joins TRBV5-4 to TRBJ2-7, with 14 bases fitting TRBD2. From germline, CDR1 is SGHNT and CDR2 YYREEE (reference sequence). Trimming took 2 bases from V and 6 from J; bases not matched to a gene: 7. The CDR3 covers 16 residues. The CDR3 DNA reads as TGTGCCAGCAGCTTCGGACTAGCGGGGGGAGTCGGCGAGCAGTACTTC. It codes for CASSFGLAGGVGEQYF.

This rearrangement joins TRBV18 to TRBJ2-2, with D possibly matching TRBD2 (5 bases). V lost 0 bases and J 6 bases, leaving 11 bases between the germline ends. The CDR3 has 15 residues. Per the germline V gene, CDR1 is KGHSH and CDR2 is LQKENI. CDR3 residues: CASSPPRRGPGELFF. DNA of the CDR3: TGTGCCAGCTCACCACCCCGCAGAGGGCCCGGGGAGCTGTTTTTT.

The V gene is TRBV15, the J gene TRBJ1-2; TRBD1 is a possible D gene (5 bases). CDR3 length: 15 amino acids. Germline assignment: CDR1 LNHNV and CDR2 YYDKDF (reference sequence). Trimming left V 0 bases short and J 2 bases short, with 10 bases between. The CDR3 DNA reads TGTGCCACCAGCAGAGATACAGGCGCAAACTATGGCTACACCTTC. It specifies CATSRDTGANYGYTF.

The J gene is TRBJ1-2, the V gene TRBV27; the D gene is possibly TRBD1 (6 bases). The CDR3 totals 13 residues. V dropped 6 bases and J dropped 7 bases, with 15 bases sitting between them. Germline V gives CDR1 MNHEY, CDR2 SMNVEV (reference sequence). In nucleotides, the CDR3 is TGTGCCAGCAGGGAACAGGGCAGAGGTGGCTACACCTTC. Translated: CASREQGRGGYTF.

This clone is a singleton in its sample. CDR3 in amino acids: CASTARDNSGNTIYF. The DNA of the CDR3 is TGTGCCAGTACCGCCCGGGACAACTCTGGAAACACCATATATTTT. The gene calls are TRBV19 and TRBJ1-3, with a weak D call TRBD1 (6 bases). The CDR3 runs 15 residues. Trimming removed 7 bases from V and 0 bases from J, with 13 bases in between. Germline V gene lookup returns CDR1 LNHDA and CDR2 SQIVND (reference sequence).

This chain connects TRBV4-2 to TRBJ2-1, with 13 bases lining up with TRBD2. The J segment lost 7 bases and the V segment lost 4 bases, leaving 7 bases of the junction unmatched. Germline V gene sequence: CDR1 LGHNA, CDR2 YNFKEQ. CDR3 length: 16 residues. CDR3 nucleotides: TGTGCCAGCAGCCCCTGGACTAGCGGGGGTGTAAATGAGCAGTTCTTC. This sequence encodes CASSPWTSGGVNEQFF.

The V call is TRBV30, the J call TRBJ2-1; 10 bases match TRBD1. CDR3 length: 14 residues. V lost 2 bases, J lost 9 bases, and 7 bases stayed unmatched. Germline CDR1 reads GTSNPN; CDR2 reads SVGIG (reference sequence). CDR3 bases: TGTGCCTGGAGTATGGGGGGACAGGGGAGTGAGCAGTTCTTC. Its protein is CAWSMGGQGSEQFF.

V usage is TRBV12-3 or TRBV12-4 and J usage is TRBJ1-1; D is undetermined. The CDR3 contains 11 residues. V shed 6 bases and J shed 5 bases, with 7 bases lying between them. Here the CDR3 DNA reads TGTGCCAGCAGGGGAGGTACTGAAGCTTTCTTT. Amino acids: CASRGGTEAFF.

V and J are TRBV27 and TRBJ1-2; 10 positions agree with TRBD1. Per the germline V gene, CDR1 is MNHEY and CDR2 is SMNVEV (reference sequence). V dropped 6 bases and J dropped 7; count of bases not matched to a gene: 5. The CDR3 is 13 residues long. CDR3 sequence reads: CASSVGQGFGYTF. The DNA of the CDR3 is TGTGCCAGCAGCGTGGGACAGGGGTTTGGCTACACCTTC.

This chain joins TRBV19 and TRBJ1-1; D may be TRBD1 (5 bases). In germline, CDR1 is LNHDA, CDR2 SQIVND (reference sequence). V was shortened by 3 bases and J by 1 base, with 6 bases between the two germline ends. This CDR3 is 13 amino acids long. CDR3 DNA sequence: TGTGCCAGTAGTATGGGGCCGAACACTGAAGCTTTCTTT. Its protein product is CASSMGPNTEAFF.

The chain joins TRBV5-1 to TRBJ2-3, with 7 bases matching TRBD2. CDR3 length: 16 amino acids. Germline-derived CDR1 and CDR2 are SGHRS and YFSETQ. V gave up 3 bases and J gave up 0 bases; unmatched junction bases: 7. Here the CDR3 DNA reads TGCGCCAGCAGCTCCCTTAGCGGGCACAGCACAGATACGCAGTATTTT. This sequence encodes CASSSLSGHSTDTQYF.

The rearrangement uses TRBV5-1 and TRBJ1-2; D possibly corresponds to TRBD1 (6 bases). Between the trimmed V and J ends, which lost 4 bases and 4 bases, there was a span of 11 bases. The germline V gene encodes CDR1 SGHRS and CDR2 YFSETQ. CDR3 length equals 13 residues. CDR3 DNA: TGCGCCAGCAGCATTACGGACAGCTATGGCTACACCTTC. Protein sequence: CASSITDSYGYTF.

This chain joins TRBV28 and TRBJ1-1, with a possible D match to TRBD1 (5 bases). From germline, CDR1 is MDHEN and CDR2 SYDVKM. With 3 bases removed from V and 1 base from J, the gap between germline ends came to 9 bases. The CDR3 is 14 residues long. DNA for the CDR3: TGTGCCAGCAGTTTGCCGACAGCGAACACTGAAGCTTTCTTT. Translating it yields CASSLPTANTEAFF.

This clone was seen a few times. The chain recombines TRBV11-2 with TRBJ2-1, with 9 bases identical to TRBD2. CDR3 length: 15 residues. V gave up 7 bases and J gave up 6 bases; unmatched junction bases: 10. The germline CDR1 and CDR2 sequences are SGHAT and FQNNGV. The DNA of the CDR3 is TGTGCCAGCATTATGGCGGGGGGGGCACTCAATGAGCAGTTCTTC. Encoded protein: CASIMAGGALNEQFF.

The chain combines TRBV19 with TRBJ1-1, with TRBD1 as a possible D gene (6 bases). CDR3 size: 13 residues. Germline lookup yields CDR1 LNHDA and CDR2 SQIVND (reference sequence). Trimming left V 5 bases short and J 4 bases short, with 11 bases between. The CDR3 region has the DNA TGTGCCAGTAGTGTTACAGGGCGCACTGAAGCTTTCTTT. It is translated as CASSVTGRTEAFF.